The next 25 T cell receptor beta chains were all read from a single sample in a study of T cells in Graves' hyperthyroidism and ophthalmopathy. RNA transcripts yielded amplified TCR beta CDR3 regions. First-round RT-PCR with HTBI primers amplified the TCR CDR3 region. TCRdb redid the calling of the multiplex PCR reads with MiXCR, one entry per CDR3 protein. The sample lists 300,000 to 450,000 distinct CDR3 sequences, 13% occurring once. Sequencing was carried out using blood. These receptors all stem from a young man with Graves' hyperthyroidism that later progressed to Graves' ophthalmopathy.

The J gene is TRBJ1-3, the V gene TRBV6-1, with D uncertain. V lost 2 bases, J lost 2 bases, and 10 bases lay in between. The CDR3 runs to 15 residues. Germline V lookup: CDR1 MNHNS, CDR2 SASEGT. CDR3 nucleotides: TGTGCCAGCAGTGAATTTGGACTGACTGGAAACACCATATATTTT. Protein: CASSEFGLTGNTIYF.

The chain couples TRBV2 to TRBJ2-1; 10 bases line up with TRBD2. The V gene's germline CDR1 is SNHLY and CDR2 FYNNEI. The CDR3 sequence is 14 residues long. J was trimmed by 6 bases and V by 11 bases; bases with no gene match: 10. Here the CDR3 DNA reads TGTGCCCGAGGAGCGGGGGGGTTAAGCAATGAGCAGTTCTTC. It codes for CARGAGGLSNEQFF. The complete variable domain, with remaining parts taken from reference TRBV2 and TRBJ2-1, reads EPEVTQTPSHQVTQMGQEVILRCVPISNHLYFYWYRQILGQKVEFLVSFYNNEISEKSEIFDDQFSVERPDGSNFTLKIRSTKLEDSAMYFCARGAGGLSNEQFFGPGTRLTVL.

This clonotype was detected only a few times. The chain employs TRBV9 and TRBJ2-1; possibly TRBD1 or TRBD2 for D (6 bases each). The V gene lost 0 bases and the J gene lost 3 bases, with 13 bases spanning the gap. Germline values: CDR1 SGDLS, CDR2 YYNGEE. The CDR3 extends over 16 amino acids. For the CDR3, the DNA is TGTGCCAGCAGCGTAGGAGAGGGGGGATTCTACAATGAGCAGTTCTTC. This translates into CASSVGEGGFYNEQFF.

This clonotype was observed many times. This chain uses TRBV11-3 with TRBJ2-3, with D possibly TRBD1 on 5 matching bases. CDR3 size: 14 residues. The V gene lost 0 bases and the J gene lost 6 bases, with 10 bases spanning the gap. Germline V CDR1 and CDR2: SGHNT, YENEEA. The chain's CDR3 is CASSLEQALDTQYF. CDR3 bases: TGTGCCAGCAGCTTAGAACAGGCTTTGGATACGCAGTATTTT.

The gene calls are TRBV9 and TRBJ2-1, with 9 bases that match TRBD1. The CDR3 extends over 15 amino acids. V gave up 3 bases and J gave up 2 bases; unmatched junction bases: 3. CDR1 and CDR2 from the germline V gene are SGDLS and YYNGEE. The CDR3 protein is CASSAQGAPYNEQFF. CDR3 nucleotides: TGTGCCAGCAGCGCACAGGGGGCCCCCTACAATGAGCAGTTCTTC.

In its sample, this clonotype was seen many times. This sequence joins TRBV10-3 and TRBJ1-5, with 7 bases identical to TRBD1. CDR3 length: 13 residues. The V gene end was trimmed by 3 bases and the J gene end by 9 bases; junction bases not matched to a gene: 5. CDR1 is ENHRY and CDR2 is SYGVKD in the germline V gene. The CDR3 bases are TGTGCCATCAGTGAAGGAGGGGGCGCGCCCCAGCATTTT. The encoded protein is CAISEGGGAPQHF.

The J gene is TRBJ2-2, the V gene TRBV7-8; D is unresolved. Per germline, CDR1 SGHVS and CDR2 FQNEAQ. The ends were cut back, 2 bases at V and 0 bases at J, with 13 bases in the middle. The CDR3 totals 17 residues. The DNA for the CDR3 is TGTGCCAGCAGCTTATTGGGTGTATCGCCGAACACCGGGGAGCTGTTTTTT. Its protein is CASSLLGVSPNTGELFF.

This clonotype was seen repeatedly, ten times or more. The chain links TRBV5-1 to TRBJ1-6; the D is unclear. The germline V gene has CDR1 SGHRS and CDR2 YFSETQ. The CDR3 contains 14 residues. Trimming left V 4 bases short and J 5 bases short, with 10 bases between. CDR3 DNA sequence: TGCGCCAGCAGCCCCCGGGCGGATAATTCACCCCTCCACTTT. Translated: CASSPRADNSPLHF.

This clonotype appeared many times. The V gene is TRBV7-4, the J gene TRBJ2-7, with TRBD1 matching 8 bases. The CDR3 contains 20 residues. Trimming at V came to 3 bases and at J to 0 bases, leaving 19 bases not matched to a gene. Germline V gene lookup returns CDR1 SGHVT and CDR2 SQSDAQ. The CDR3 spells CASSLGPGTSGTGSSYEQYF. The CDR3 region has the DNA TGTGCCAGCAGCTTGGGCCCGGGCACCTCCGGGACAGGAAGCTCCTACGAGCAGTACTTC.

The chain is built from TRBV6-1 and TRBJ1-6, with a weak D call TRBD1 (6 bases). The germline V gene encodes CDR1 MNHNS and CDR2 SASEGT. This CDR3 comprises 16 residues. Trimming stripped 6 bases from V and 3 bases from J, with 15 bases between. CDR3 DNA: TGTGCCAGCAGGGACAGCCTATTACGCTATAATTCACCCCTCCACTTT. Translated: CASRDSLLRYNSPLHF.

This clonotype was seen repeatedly, ten times or more. J is TRBJ2-3 and V is TRBV20-1; TRBD2 aligns across 9 bases. CDR1 is DFQATT, CDR2 SNEGSKA, per germline (reference sequence). The CDR3 runs 16 residues. The trim removed 0 bases at V and 7 bases at J, leaving 11 bases unmatched. CDR3 loop: CSARELRGLASYTQYF. DNA of the CDR3: TGCAGTGCTAGAGAATTACGGGGACTAGCTTCATATACGCAGTATTTT.

The sample holds many counts of this clonotype. The chain combines TRBV20-1 with TRBJ1-2; D not certain. Per the germline V gene, CDR1 is DFQATT and CDR2 is SNEGSKA (reference sequence). This CDR3 comprises 11 residues. Trimming left V 4 bases short and J 7 bases short, with 10 bases between. CDR3: CSANPIGGYTF. As DNA, the CDR3 is TGCAGTGCTAACCCAATAGGTGGCTACACCTTC.

This clonotype has at least ten counts. The rearrangement joins TRBV6-6 to TRBJ1-1; D remains ambiguous. The germline V gene has CDR1 MNHNY and CDR2 SVGAGI (reference sequence). Trimming left V 0 bases short and J 8 bases short, with 10 bases between. The CDR3 loop spans 13 amino acids. The CDR3 region has the DNA TGTGCCAGCAGTTACTCGCTGGGAGGGGAAGCTTTCTTT. Translation: CASSYSLGGEAFF.

This clonotype came up many times. V gene TRBV27 combines with J gene TRBJ2-2; D gene unclear. Per the germline V gene, CDR1 is MNHEY and CDR2 is SMNVEV (reference sequence). The CDR3 spans 13 residues. V shed 6 bases and J shed 7 bases, with 12 bases lying between them. CDR3 residues: CASRSLMVGELFF. The CDR3 nucleotides read TGTGCCAGCAGGTCACTGATGGTCGGGGAGCTGTTTTTT.

This clonotype was seen at least ten times. The chain is built from TRBV12-3 or TRBV12-4 and TRBJ2-2, with D perhaps TRBD1 or TRBD2 (7 bases each). CDR3 length: 14 amino acids. Trimming removed 6 bases at V and 6 bases at J, with 14 bases between. For the CDR3, the DNA is TGTGCCAGCAGGAGACAGGGAGGGGCCGGGGAGCTGTTTTTT. It codes for CASRRQGGAGELFF.

Concerning this clonotype: A much larger clone lies one base from this, so it may be a read error. The chain is built from TRBV28 and TRBJ2-4; the D is unclear. The germline gives CDR1 MDHEN, CDR2 SYDVKM. The CDR3 runs to 11 residues. Trimming removed 5 bases at V and 9 bases at J, with 8 bases between. CDR3 in amino acids: CASSRGTIQYF. CDR3 bases: TGTGCCAGCAGTCGTGGAACCATTCAGTACTTC.

Ten or more counts support this clonotype. This chain connects TRBV20-1 to TRBJ1-5, with D possibly being TRBD1 (5 bases). The CDR3 loop spans 12 amino acids. Trimming removed 0 bases at V and 7 bases at J, with 7 bases between. Germline values: CDR1 DFQATT, CDR2 SNEGSKA (reference sequence). The CDR3 DNA reads TGCAGTGCTAGAGAGGGACGGCAGCCCCAGCATTTT. Protein sequence: CSAREGRQPQHF.

This clonotype has ten or more counts. The chain carries TRBV20-1 and TRBJ2-7; 8 bases map to TRBD1. Trimming at V came to 6 bases and at J to 5 bases, leaving 6 bases not matched to a gene. The germline gives CDR1 DFQATT, CDR2 SNEGSKA (reference sequence). The CDR3 runs to 12 residues. In DNA form, the CDR3 reads TGCAGTGCCACGGACAGGGCCCACGAGCAGTACTTC. Encoded protein: CSATDRAHEQYF.

Notes on this clonotype: A read error may produce the germline difference seen at one junction end. The V call is TRBV11-2, the J call TRBJ1-2; possibly TRBD1 for D (5 bases). This CDR3 has 12 residues. Looked up from germline, CDR1 is SGHAT and CDR2 is FQNNGV. CDR3 DNA sequence: TGTGCCAACAGCCCGGGGGGCTATGGCTACACCTTC. Amino acids: CANSPGGYGYTF.

There are a few counts of this clonotype. The chain uses TRBV5-5 and TRBJ2-1; TRBD2 matches at 12 bases. The CDR3 is made up of 15 amino acids. Germline loops: CDR1 SGHKS, CDR2 YYEKEE (reference sequence). The V gene end was trimmed by 4 bases and the J gene end by 6 bases; junction bases not matched to a gene: 5. The CDR3 sequence: CASSAVTSGGNEQFF. In DNA, the CDR3 is TGTGCCAGCAGCGCCGTGACTAGCGGGGGCAATGAGCAGTTCTTC.

This clonotype was seen many times. CDR3 coding DNA: TGTGCCTGGACCGATAGTGGTACCTACGAGCAGTACTTC. It specifies CAWTDSGTYEQYF. The chain combines TRBV30 with TRBJ2-7; no reliable D call. With 4 bases removed from V and 2 bases from J, the gap between germline ends came to 12 bases. CDR3 length: 13 amino acids. Germline values: CDR1 GTSNPN, CDR2 SVGIG (reference sequence).

Comment on this clonotype: This clone may be a read error of a much larger clone one base away. The V gene is TRBV18, the J gene TRBJ2-1; tentative D call: TRBD1 (5 bases). Germline V gene lookup returns CDR1 KGHSH and CDR2 LQKENI. Trimming removed 1 base from V and 2 bases from J, with 9 bases in between. The CDR3 extends over 15 amino acids. CDR3 DNA sequence: TGTGCCAGCTCACCACAGGGGTTCCCCTACAATGAGCAGTTCTTC. This gives the protein CASSPQGFPYNEQFF.

This clonotype was recorded at least ten times. The chain couples TRBV28 to TRBJ2-2, with 10 bases aligning to TRBD1. V shed 8 bases, J shed 4 bases, and the junction held 4 bases outside the gene matches. The CDR3 runs 14 residues. From germline, CDR1 is MDHEN and CDR2 SYDVKM. CDR3 protein: CASAGTGVTGELFF. Here the CDR3 DNA reads TGTGCCAGCGCCGGGACAGGGGTCACCGGGGAGCTGTTTTTT.

The rearrangement links TRBV12-3 or TRBV12-4 to TRBJ2-1, with unresolved D. Trimming took 3 bases from V and 7 from J, leaving 10 bases between them. The CDR3 covers 13 residues. CDR3 nucleotides: TGTGCCAGCAGTTTCAACTTCTATAATGAGCAGTTCTTC. Its protein is CASSFNFYNEQFF.

This clonotype has just a few counts. This sequence joins TRBV3-1 and TRBJ2-7; D might be TRBD2 (6 bases). The ends were cut back, 0 bases at V and 5 bases at J, with 14 bases in the middle. From germline, CDR1 is LGHDT and CDR2 YNNKEL (reference sequence). The CDR3 is made up of 15 amino acids. This chain's CDR3 is CASSQDAGLPNEQYF. CDR3 in DNA: TGTGCCAGCAGCCAAGATGCAGGACTACCCAACGAGCAGTACTTC.